This is a list of T cell receptor beta chains from one sample in a study of neurological immune-mediated disorders. TCRdb itself ran the 5' RACE reads through MiXCR, one entry per CDR3 protein. The table includes approximately 49,000 distinct CDR3 sequences, more than 8% detected once. The sequencing sample was made of PBMCs. The source of these receptors is a woman in her forties in good health. Each CDR3 is given with its conserved first and last residue. The order of the fields is J gene, D gene, V gene, clone size, CDR3 protein, CDR3 DNA. The D gene is left open where the match is weak. The size field is filled for only some rows; it gives once, few, many or a size class.

j_gene: TRBJ1-6
d_gene: -
v_gene: TRBV7-2
abundance: many
CDR3aa: CASSLEVNSPLHF
CDR3nt: TGTGCCAGCAGCCTTGAAGTTAATTCACCCCTCCACTTT

j_gene: TRBJ2-3
d_gene: -
v_gene: TRBV6-5
abundance: -
CDR3aa: CASSSPRFADTQYF
CDR3nt: TGTGCCAGCAGTAGTCCCCGATTCGCAGATACGCAGTATTTT

j_gene: TRBJ2-7
d_gene: -
v_gene: TRBV7-2
abundance: many
CDR3aa: CASSFGGPYEQYF
CDR3nt: TGTGCCAGCAGCTTTGGAGGCCCCTACGAGCAGTACTTC

j_gene: TRBJ2-7
d_gene: -
v_gene: TRBV4-3
abundance: few
CDR3aa: CASSQGYGGYEQYF
CDR3nt: TGCGCCAGCAGCCAAGGATACGGCGGCTACGAGCAGTACTTC

j_gene: TRBJ2-5
d_gene: TRBD2
v_gene: TRBV20-1
abundance: many
CDR3aa: CSARPSGGSGRAGGETQYF
CDR3nt: TGCAGTGCTAGGCCCTCGGGGGGTAGCGGGAGGGCCGGGGGAGAGACCCAGTACTTC

j_gene: TRBJ2-2
d_gene: TRBD2
v_gene: TRBV20-1
abundance: many
CDR3aa: CSARAFESGGADTGELFF
CDR3nt: TGCAGTGCTAGAGCCTTTGAGAGCGGGGGGGCCGACACCGGGGAGCTGTTTTTT

j_gene: TRBJ1-1
d_gene: -
v_gene: TRBV29-1
abundance: many
CDR3aa: CKVTGFMNTEAFF
CDR3nt: TGCAAGGTGACCGGGTTCATGAACACTGAAGCTTTCTTT

j_gene: TRBJ1-5
d_gene: -
v_gene: TRBV12-3/TRBV12-4
abundance: many
CDR3aa: CASSSQGGTLNQPQHF
CDR3nt: TGTGCCAGCAGTTCCCAGGGAGGCACTCTTAATCAGCCCCAGCATTTT

j_gene: TRBJ2-7
d_gene: -
v_gene: TRBV7-2
abundance: many
CDR3aa: CASSHRTGGYEQYF
CDR3nt: TGTGCCAGCAGCCATAGGACGGGTGGGTACGAGCAGTACTTC

j_gene: TRBJ1-6
d_gene: TRBD1
v_gene: TRBV12-5
abundance: many
CDR3aa: CASGLVLRGQLYNSPLHF
CDR3nt: TGTGCTAGTGGTTTGGTACTCAGGGGGCAGTTATATAATTCACCCCTCCACTTT

j_gene: TRBJ2-6
d_gene: -
v_gene: TRBV6-6
abundance: many
CDR3aa: CASSSTGSSGANVLTF
CDR3nt: TGTGCCAGCAGTTCCACAGGAAGCTCTGGGGCCAACGTCCTGACTTTC

j_gene: TRBJ2-3
d_gene: -
v_gene: TRBV10-3
abundance: many
CDR3aa: CAINTRDTEIRDTQYF
CDR3nt: TGTGCCATCAACACCCGGGACACCGAAATAAGGGATACGCAGTATTTT

j_gene: TRBJ1-4
d_gene: -
v_gene: TRBV29-1
abundance: -
CDR3aa: CSVLKQILEKLFF
CDR3nt: TGCAGCGTTTTAAAACAGATTCTCGAAAAACTGTTTTTT

j_gene: TRBJ1-1
d_gene: -
v_gene: TRBV7-9
abundance: many
CDR3aa: CASSLVAGHENTEAFF
CDR3nt: TGTGCCAGCAGCTTAGTGGCCGGACACGAGAACACTGAAGCTTTCTTT

j_gene: TRBJ1-5
d_gene: -
v_gene: TRBV25-1
abundance: many
CDR3aa: CASSEGNQPQHF
CDR3nt: TGTGCCAGCAGTGAGGGCAATCAGCCCCAGCATTTT

j_gene: TRBJ1-3
d_gene: -
v_gene: TRBV6-5
abundance: many
CDR3aa: CASSYTAAGAGNTIYF
CDR3nt: TGTGCCAGCAGTTACACCGCTGCGGGGGCTGGAAACACCATATATTTT

j_gene: TRBJ2-2
d_gene: TRBD2
v_gene: TRBV7-2
abundance: few
CDR3aa: CASSLRPGLNTGELFF
CDR3nt: TGTGCCAGCAGCTTAAGGCCGGGACTAAACACCGGGGAGCTGTTTTTT

j_gene: TRBJ1-1
d_gene: -
v_gene: TRBV7-2
abundance: many
CDR3aa: CASSPKLPNTEAFF
CDR3nt: TGTGCCAGCAGCCCGAAATTACCTAACACTGAAGCTTTCTTT

j_gene: TRBJ1-1
d_gene: -
v_gene: TRBV9
abundance: many
CDR3aa: CASSVPDGGINTEAFF
CDR3nt: TGTGCCAGCAGCGTACCCGATGGCGGGATTAACACTGAAGCTTTCTTT

j_gene: TRBJ2-7
d_gene: -
v_gene: TRBV6-6
abundance: many
CDR3aa: CASTTGSPFYEQYF
CDR3nt: TGTGCCAGCACCACCGGGAGTCCCTTCTACGAGCAGTACTTC

j_gene: TRBJ1-1
d_gene: -
v_gene: TRBV7-9
abundance: many
CDR3aa: CASSLGAAGDTEAFF
CDR3nt: TGTGCCAGCAGCCTTGGGGCTGCAGGGGACACTGAAGCTTTCTTT

j_gene: TRBJ1-2
d_gene: -
v_gene: TRBV6-2/TRBV6-3
abundance: many
CDR3aa: CASSGLYGYTF
CDR3nt: TGTGCCAGCAGCGGGCTCTATGGCTACACCTTC

j_gene: TRBJ1-1
d_gene: -
v_gene: TRBV10-3
abundance: -
CDR3aa: CAISLTESNTKAFF
CDR3nt: TGTGCCATCAGTTTGACAGAGTCGAACACTAAAGCTTTCTTT

j_gene: TRBJ1-1
d_gene: -
v_gene: TRBV3-1
abundance: medium-sized
CDR3aa: CASSLGSNMNTEAFF
CDR3nt: TGTGCCAGCAGCTTGGGCAGCAACATGAACACTGAAGCTTTCTTT